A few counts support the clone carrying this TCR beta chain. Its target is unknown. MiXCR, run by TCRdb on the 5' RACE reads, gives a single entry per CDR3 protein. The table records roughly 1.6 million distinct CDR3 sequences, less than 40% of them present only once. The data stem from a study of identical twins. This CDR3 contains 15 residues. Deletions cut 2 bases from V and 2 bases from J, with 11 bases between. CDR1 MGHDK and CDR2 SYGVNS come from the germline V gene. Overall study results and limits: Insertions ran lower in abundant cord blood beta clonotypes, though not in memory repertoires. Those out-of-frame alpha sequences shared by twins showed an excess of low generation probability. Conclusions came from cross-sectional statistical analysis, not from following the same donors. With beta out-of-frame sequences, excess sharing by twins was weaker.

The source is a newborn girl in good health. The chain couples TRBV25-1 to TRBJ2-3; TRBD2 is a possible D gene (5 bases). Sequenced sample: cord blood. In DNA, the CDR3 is TGTGCCAGCAGTGAAACTAGAGGGTACACAGATACGCAGTATTTT. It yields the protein CASSETRGYTDTQYF.